The present T cell receptor beta chain was sequenced within a study of blood T cell repertoires in COVID-19. Study-level background: Whether acute or convalescent, the COVID-19 samples came from the United States, Italy and Spain. The analysed material was cDNA or gDNA that came from T cells, B-cell-depleted T cells, or PBMCs.

Original data processing: The authors estimated nucleated cell counts from reference gene primer amplification. Only in-frame clones appear in the TCRdb table, and some are missing; sequencing was by immunoSEQ multiplex PCR. D and trimming come from the DNA, and the V and J calls and clone size come from that table. The table has over 75,000 clones, approximately 90% seen once. This CDR3 spans 17 amino acids. V lost 3 bases to trimming and J lost 2 bases; unmatched junction nucleotides: 7. Germline V gene lookup returns CDR1 ENHRY and CDR2 SYGVKD. The genes are TRBV10-3 and TRBJ2-6; 7 bases map to TRBD1. The material sequenced was peripheral blood. This receptor was obtained from a human donor with active COVID-19. The donor label of this sample is uncertain. The CDR3 DNA reads as TGTGCCATCAGTGATGAGGGGGCGAGCACTGGGGCCAACGTCCTGACTTTC. Residues: CAISDEGASTGANVLTF.